A single sample is the source of the 12 T cell receptor beta chains below, sequenced in a study of shared clonotypes between healthy human individuals. Measured with immunoSEQ multiplex PCR; TCRdb has only the in-frame clones, and not every one. This repertoire shows fewer than 650,000 clones, 76% found once; its top ten account for over 10%. The sample taken for sequencing was PBMCs. The source is a woman aged 40 to 50 in good health. Some clones in this sample may be carry-over from other donors' samples.

In its sample, this clone was seen a few times. The chain employs TRBV2 and TRBJ1-2; no clear D. Trimming took 3 bases from V and 7 from J, leaving 12 bases between them. Germline assignment: CDR1 SNHLY and CDR2 FYNNEI. There are 13 residues in the CDR3. The DNA for the CDR3 is TGTGCCAGCAGTGATAGAAGGGAGGGTGGCTACACCTTC. As protein: CASSDRREGGYTF. The full variable domain, its missing parts supplied by reference TRBV2 and TRBJ1-2, is EPEVTQTPSHQVTQMGQEVILRCVPISNHLYFYWYRQILGQKVEFLVSFYNNEISEKSEIFDDQFSVERPDGSNFTLKIRSTKLEDSAMYFCASSDRREGGYTFGSGTRLTVV.

In the case of this clone: With a much larger clone just one base away, this may be a read error. This is likely a read error, given that the CDR3 carries no conserved phenylalanine or tryptophan at its end. This chain connects TRBV25-1 to TRBJ1-5; D uncertain. Deletions cut 4 bases from V and 0 bases from J, with 7 bases between. This CDR3 is 14 amino acids long. The germline gives CDR1 MGHDK, CDR2 SYGVNS. CDR3 bases: TGTGCCAGCAGTGTGACACATAGCAATCAGCCCCAGCATCTT. Its translation is CASSVTHSNQPQHL.

The chain uses TRBV6-6 and TRBJ2-3, with TRBD2 matching 9 bases. The CDR3 length is 15 residues. Germline lookup yields CDR1 MNHNY and CDR2 SVGAGI (reference sequence). V was pared by 3 bases and J by 4 bases, with 5 bases of the junction left unmatched. The chain's CDR3 is CASSYASGTSDTQYF. The CDR3 DNA reads as TGTGCCAGCAGTTATGCTAGCGGGACCTCAGATACGCAGTATTTT.

V is TRBV19 and J is TRBJ2-7; 9 bases align to TRBD1. In germline, CDR1 is LNHDA, CDR2 SQIVND (reference sequence). The CDR3 is made up of 15 amino acids. After removal of 3 bases from V and 2 bases from J, the junction contained 5 bases not matched to a gene. CDR3 loop: CASSIGDRETYEQYF. The DNA for the CDR3 is TGTGCCAGTAGTATTGGGGACAGGGAAACCTACGAGCAGTACTTC.

The V call is TRBV5-1, the J call TRBJ2-7; D uncertain. The ends were cut back, 0 bases at V and 3 bases at J, with 10 bases in the middle. The V gene's germline CDR1 is SGHRS and CDR2 YFSETQ. This CDR3 comprises 14 residues. This chain's CDR3 is CASSLVGSGYEQYF. The DNA of the CDR3 is TGCGCCAGCAGCTTGGTCGGGTCTGGCTACGAGCAGTACTTC.

The chain employs TRBV21-1 and TRBJ1-3. TRBV21-1 corresponds to a pseudogene. The CDR3 has 16 residues. The chain's CDR3 is CASSRGVVYSGNTIYF. DNA for the CDR3: TGTGCCAGCAGCCGCGGGGTGGTCTACTCTGGAAACACCATATATTTT.

The rearrangement joins TRBV4-2 to TRBJ2-1; D perhaps matches TRBD2 (6 bases). Germline V gene data show CDR1 as LGHNA and CDR2 as YNFKEQ. V lost 0 bases and J lost 6, with 9 bases in between. The CDR3 contains 14 residues. The CDR3 bases are TGTGCCAGCAGCCAAGACGGCGGGATCAATGAGCAGTTCTTC. It yields the protein CASSQDGGINEQFF.

This clone was found many times. V usage is TRBV9 and J usage is TRBJ1-1; 7 bases match TRBD1. The trim removed 4 bases at V and 3 bases at J, leaving 9 bases unmatched. Germline values: CDR1 SGDLS, CDR2 YYNGEE. The CDR3 loop spans 15 amino acids. The CDR3 coding sequence is TGTGCCAGCAGCCCATCCGGGGACAGCTACACTGAAGCTTTCTTT. Its translation is CASSPSGDSYTEAFF.

The V gene is TRBV30, the J gene TRBJ2-5; 7 nucleotides match TRBD2. Germline V gene data show CDR1 as GTSNPN and CDR2 as SVGIG (reference sequence). The CDR3 contains 13 residues. J was trimmed by 4 bases and V by 5 bases; bases with no gene match: 7. The CDR3 is CAWSGGSGETQYF. The CDR3 DNA is TGTGCCTGGTCTGGCGGGAGTGGAGAGACCCAGTACTTC.

CDR3: CASKGGAKHYEQYF. In DNA, the CDR3 is TGTGCCAGCAAAGGGGGGGCAAAACACTACGAGCAGTACTTC. V is TRBV28 and J is TRBJ2-7; D might be TRBD2 (7 bases). V was shortened by 7 bases and J by 3 bases, with 16 bases between the two germline ends. Germline CDR1 and CDR2: MDHEN and SYDVKM. This CDR3 is 14 amino acids long.

The chain carries TRBV7-2 and TRBJ2-7; 9 bases align to TRBD2. V was pared by 2 bases and J by 4 bases, with 15 bases of the junction left unmatched. CDR3 length: 18 residues. Germline assignment: CDR1 SGHTA and CDR2 FQGNSA. The CDR3 sequence: CASSLRATSGTTIYEQYF. The CDR3 DNA is TGTGCCAGCAGCTTACGCGCGACTAGCGGTACCACGATTTACGAGCAGTACTTC.

This chain connects TRBV19 to TRBJ2-2, with D perhaps matching TRBD2 (8 bases). With 4 bases removed from V and 5 bases from J, the gap between germline ends came to 29 bases. CDR1 LNHDA and CDR2 SQIVND come from the germline V gene (reference sequence). This CDR3 is 20 amino acids long. The CDR3, as DNA: TGTGCCAGTAGTAGTAAGACAGGGCAAGGGAGCGGGAGCTTAACCGGGGAGCTGTTTTTT. It yields the protein CASSSKTGQGSGSLTGELFF. Based on the CDR3 plus reference TRBV19 and TRBJ2-2, the full variable domain is DGGITQSPKYLFRKEGQNVTLSCEQNLNHDAMYWYRQDPGQGLRLIYYSQIVNDFQKGDIAEGYSVSREKKESFPLTVTSAQKNPTAFYLCASSSKTGQGSGSLTGELFFGEGSRLTVL.